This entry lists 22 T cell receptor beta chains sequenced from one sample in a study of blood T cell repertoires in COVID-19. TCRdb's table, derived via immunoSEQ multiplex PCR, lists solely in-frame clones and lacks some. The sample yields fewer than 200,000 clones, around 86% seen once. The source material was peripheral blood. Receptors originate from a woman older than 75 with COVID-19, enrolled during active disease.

The chain's CDR3 is CASSTTSGSSYEQYF. In DNA form, the CDR3 reads TGTGCCAGCAGTACGACTAGCGGGAGCTCCTACGAGCAGTACTTC. The chain links TRBV5-5 to TRBJ2-7, with 12 bases lining up with TRBD2. Trimming at V came to 5 bases and at J to 0 bases, leaving 3 bases not matched to a gene. Germline CDR1 reads SGHKS; CDR2 reads YYEKEE (reference sequence). CDR3 size: 15 residues.

The CDR3 DNA reads TGTGCCACCAGCGGGGGACAGGGGGGTCAGCCCCAGCATTTT. This sequence encodes CATSGGQGGQPQHF. The gene calls are TRBV15 and TRBJ1-5, with TRBD1 identical over 11 bases. CDR1 and CDR2 (germline): LNHNV, YYDKDF (reference sequence). Losses at the gene ends were 5 bases for V and 6 bases for J; bases not matched to a gene: 3. The CDR3 spans 14 residues.

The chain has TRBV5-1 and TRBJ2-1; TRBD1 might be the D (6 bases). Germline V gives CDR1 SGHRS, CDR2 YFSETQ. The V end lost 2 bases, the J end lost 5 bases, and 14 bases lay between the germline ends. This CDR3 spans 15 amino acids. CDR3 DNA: TGCGCCAGCAGCTTACAGGGTTGGGACGACAATGAGCAGTTCTTC. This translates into CASSLQGWDDNEQFF.

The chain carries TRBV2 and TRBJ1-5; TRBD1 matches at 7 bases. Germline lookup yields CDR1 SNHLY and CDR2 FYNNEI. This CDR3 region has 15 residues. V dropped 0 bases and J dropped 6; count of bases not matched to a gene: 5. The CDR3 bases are TGTGCCAGCAGTGAAGCTCGACAGGGAAGTCAGCCCCAGCATTTT. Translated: CASSEARQGSQPQHF.

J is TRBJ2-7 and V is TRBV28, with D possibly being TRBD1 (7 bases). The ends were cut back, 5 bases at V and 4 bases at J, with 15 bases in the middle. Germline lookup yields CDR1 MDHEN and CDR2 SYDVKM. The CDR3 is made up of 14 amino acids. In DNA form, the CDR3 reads TGTGCCAGCAGTCGCGGGGACAGTTCTTACGAGCAGTACTTC. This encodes CASSRGDSSYEQYF. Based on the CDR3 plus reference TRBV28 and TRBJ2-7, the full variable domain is DVKVTQSSRYLVKRTGEKVFLECVQDMDHENMFWYRQDPGLGLRLIYFSYDVKMKEKGDIPEGYSVSREKKERFSLILESASTNQTSMYLCASSRGDSSYEQYFGPGTRLTVT.

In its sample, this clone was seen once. In DNA, the CDR3 is TGTGCCAGCAGCCGGCAGACAGCGAACACTGAAGCTTTCTTT. This gives the protein CASSRQTANTEAFF. The genes are TRBV14 and TRBJ1-1; maybe TRBD1 (5 bases). With 4 bases removed from V and 1 base from J, the gap between germline ends came to 10 bases. The CDR3 has 14 amino acids. Per germline, CDR1 SGHDN and CDR2 FVKESK.

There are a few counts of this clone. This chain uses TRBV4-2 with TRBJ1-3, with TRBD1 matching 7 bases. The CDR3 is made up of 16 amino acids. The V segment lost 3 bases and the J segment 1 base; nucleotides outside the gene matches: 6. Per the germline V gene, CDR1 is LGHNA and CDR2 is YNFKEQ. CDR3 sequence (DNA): TGTGCCAGCAGCCACCGACAGGGAGATTCTGGAAACACCATATATTTT. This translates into CASSHRQGDSGNTIYF.

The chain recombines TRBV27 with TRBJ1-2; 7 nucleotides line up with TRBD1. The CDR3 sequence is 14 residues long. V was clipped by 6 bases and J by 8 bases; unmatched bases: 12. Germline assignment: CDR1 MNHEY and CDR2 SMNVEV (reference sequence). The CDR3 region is CASSRTGQPGGYTF. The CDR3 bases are TGTGCCAGCAGCCGAACGGGACAGCCGGGCGGCTACACCTTC.

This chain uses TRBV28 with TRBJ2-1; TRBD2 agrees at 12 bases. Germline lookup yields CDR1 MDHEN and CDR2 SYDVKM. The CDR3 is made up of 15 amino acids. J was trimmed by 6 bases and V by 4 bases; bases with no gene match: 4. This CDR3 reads CASSSPSGRANEQFF. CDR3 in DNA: TGTGCCAGCAGTTCCCCTAGCGGGAGGGCCAATGAGCAGTTCTTC.

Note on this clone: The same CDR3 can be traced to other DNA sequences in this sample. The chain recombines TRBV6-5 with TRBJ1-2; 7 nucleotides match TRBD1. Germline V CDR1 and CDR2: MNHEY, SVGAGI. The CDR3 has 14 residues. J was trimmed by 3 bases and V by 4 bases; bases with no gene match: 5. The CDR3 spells CASSSDRVDYGYTF. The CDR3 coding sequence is TGTGCCAGCAGTTCCGACAGGGTAGACTATGGCTACACCTTC.

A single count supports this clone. As DNA, the CDR3 is TGTGCCAGCAGCGTAGGGGGGCGGGAGTTTGGTGAGACCCAGTACTTC. Amino acids: CASSVGGREFGETQYF. The chain is built from TRBV9 and TRBJ2-5, with TRBD2 as a possible D gene (7 bases). The CDR3 is 16 residues long. Per germline, CDR1 SGDLS and CDR2 YYNGEE. Between the trimmed V and J ends, which lost 0 bases and 5 bases, there was a span of 17 bases.

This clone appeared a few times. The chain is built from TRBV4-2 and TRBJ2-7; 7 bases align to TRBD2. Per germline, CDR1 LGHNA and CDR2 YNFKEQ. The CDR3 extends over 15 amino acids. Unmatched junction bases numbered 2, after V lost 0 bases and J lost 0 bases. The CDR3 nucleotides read TGTGCCAGCAGCCAAGATGTAGCGGGCTCCTACGAGCAGTACTTC. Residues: CASSQDVAGSYEQYF.

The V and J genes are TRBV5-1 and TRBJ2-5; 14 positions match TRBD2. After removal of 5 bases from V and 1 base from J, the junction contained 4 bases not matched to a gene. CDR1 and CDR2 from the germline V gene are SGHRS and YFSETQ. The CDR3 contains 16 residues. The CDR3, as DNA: TGCGCCAGCAGTAGAGGGACTAGCGGGAGCCAAGAGACCCAGTACTTC. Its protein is CASSRGTSGSQETQYF.

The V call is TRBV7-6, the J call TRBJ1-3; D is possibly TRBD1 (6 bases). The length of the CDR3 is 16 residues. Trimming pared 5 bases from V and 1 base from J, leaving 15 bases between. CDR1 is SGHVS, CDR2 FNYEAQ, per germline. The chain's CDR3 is CASSRGGRGSGNTIYF. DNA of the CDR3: TGTGCCAGCAGCCGGGGGGGGCGCGGGTCTGGAAACACCATATATTTT.

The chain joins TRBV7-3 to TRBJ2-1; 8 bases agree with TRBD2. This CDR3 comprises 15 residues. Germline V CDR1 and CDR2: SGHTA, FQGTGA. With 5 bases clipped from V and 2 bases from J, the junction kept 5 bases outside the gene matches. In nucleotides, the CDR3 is TGTGCCAGCAGCCTTACTAGCGGCGCCTACAATGAGCAGTTCTTC. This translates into CASSLTSGAYNEQFF.

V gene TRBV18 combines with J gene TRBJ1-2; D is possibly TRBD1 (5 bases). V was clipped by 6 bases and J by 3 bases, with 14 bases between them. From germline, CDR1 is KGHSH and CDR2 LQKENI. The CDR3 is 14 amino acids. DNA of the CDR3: TGTGCCAGCTCGCCTCCGGGACTAGACTATGGCTACACCTTC. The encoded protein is CASSPPGLDYGYTF.

The CDR3 protein is CASSSDRHEQYF. CDR3 bases: TGTGCCAGCAGCTCCGACAGACACGAGCAGTACTTC. The V gene is TRBV11-2, the J gene TRBJ2-7; D possibly corresponds to TRBD1 (5 bases). Trimming removed 4 bases at V and 5 bases at J, with 9 bases between. The germline V gene encodes CDR1 SGHAT and CDR2 FQNNGV. This CDR3 region has 12 residues.

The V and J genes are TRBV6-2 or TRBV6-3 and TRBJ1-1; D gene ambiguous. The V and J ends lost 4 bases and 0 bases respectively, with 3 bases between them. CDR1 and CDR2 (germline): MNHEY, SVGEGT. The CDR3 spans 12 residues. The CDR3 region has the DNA TGTGCCAGCAGTTTAATGAACACTGAAGCTTTCTTT. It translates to CASSLMNTEAFF.

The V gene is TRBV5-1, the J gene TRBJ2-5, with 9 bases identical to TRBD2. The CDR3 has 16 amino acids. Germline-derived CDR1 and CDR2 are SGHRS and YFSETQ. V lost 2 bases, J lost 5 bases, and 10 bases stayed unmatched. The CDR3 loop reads CASSFGLAGDGETQYF. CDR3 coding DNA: TGCGCCAGCAGCTTTGGTTTAGCGGGAGATGGGGAGACCCAGTACTTC.

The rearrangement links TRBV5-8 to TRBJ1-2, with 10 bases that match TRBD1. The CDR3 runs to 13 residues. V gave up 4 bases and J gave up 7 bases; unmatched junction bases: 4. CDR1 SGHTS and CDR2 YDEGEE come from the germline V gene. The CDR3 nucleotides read TGTGCCAGCAGCCCCGGACAGGGGGGTGGCTACACCTTC. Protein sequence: CASSPGQGGGYTF.

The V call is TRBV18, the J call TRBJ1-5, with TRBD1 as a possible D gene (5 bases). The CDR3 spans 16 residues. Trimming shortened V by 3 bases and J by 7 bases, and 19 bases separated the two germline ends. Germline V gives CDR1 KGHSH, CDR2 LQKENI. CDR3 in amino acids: CASSPAGRQGLQPQHF. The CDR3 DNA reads TGTGCCAGCTCACCCGCAGGTCGGCAGGGTCTACAGCCCCAGCATTTT.

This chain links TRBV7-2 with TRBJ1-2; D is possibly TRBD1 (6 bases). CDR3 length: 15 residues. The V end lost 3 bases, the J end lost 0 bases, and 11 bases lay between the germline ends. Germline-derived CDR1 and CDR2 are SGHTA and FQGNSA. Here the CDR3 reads CASSFRDTANYGYTF. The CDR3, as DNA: TGTGCCAGCAGCTTCCGGGACACTGCTAACTATGGCTACACCTTC.